This TCR beta chain was sequenced during a study of cytomegalovirus exposure and HLA in healthy donors. Study information: An earlier analysis identified fewer than 130 million unique TCR beta sequences in some 180 million T cells.

Findings of the study overall: Certain sequence variants were highly shared and formed a cluster, and this cluster was likely a sequencing artifact. CMV serostatus stood as the only immune exposure information on hand.

V lost 7 bases and J lost 0, with 12 bases in between. This CDR3 region has 14 residues. Germline V gene sequence: CDR1 MNHNY, CDR2 SVGAGI (reference sequence). A multiplex PCR was run with 60 Vbeta primers and 13 Jbeta primers. Libraries were prepared by immunoSEQ multiplex PCR; TCRdb keeps only in-frame clonotypes and omits some of them. The sample consists of about 190,000 clones, around 75% of them appearing once. A note on this clone: Its target is not known.

The TCR was taken from a woman aged 25-40 years in good health and CMV-seropositive. The chain couples TRBV6-6 to TRBJ1-2; D gene uncertain. The sample comprised PBMCs. The CDR3 is CASTLSVTNYGYTF. The CDR3 DNA sequence: TGTGCCAGCACTCTATCCGTAACTAACTATGGCTACACCTTC.